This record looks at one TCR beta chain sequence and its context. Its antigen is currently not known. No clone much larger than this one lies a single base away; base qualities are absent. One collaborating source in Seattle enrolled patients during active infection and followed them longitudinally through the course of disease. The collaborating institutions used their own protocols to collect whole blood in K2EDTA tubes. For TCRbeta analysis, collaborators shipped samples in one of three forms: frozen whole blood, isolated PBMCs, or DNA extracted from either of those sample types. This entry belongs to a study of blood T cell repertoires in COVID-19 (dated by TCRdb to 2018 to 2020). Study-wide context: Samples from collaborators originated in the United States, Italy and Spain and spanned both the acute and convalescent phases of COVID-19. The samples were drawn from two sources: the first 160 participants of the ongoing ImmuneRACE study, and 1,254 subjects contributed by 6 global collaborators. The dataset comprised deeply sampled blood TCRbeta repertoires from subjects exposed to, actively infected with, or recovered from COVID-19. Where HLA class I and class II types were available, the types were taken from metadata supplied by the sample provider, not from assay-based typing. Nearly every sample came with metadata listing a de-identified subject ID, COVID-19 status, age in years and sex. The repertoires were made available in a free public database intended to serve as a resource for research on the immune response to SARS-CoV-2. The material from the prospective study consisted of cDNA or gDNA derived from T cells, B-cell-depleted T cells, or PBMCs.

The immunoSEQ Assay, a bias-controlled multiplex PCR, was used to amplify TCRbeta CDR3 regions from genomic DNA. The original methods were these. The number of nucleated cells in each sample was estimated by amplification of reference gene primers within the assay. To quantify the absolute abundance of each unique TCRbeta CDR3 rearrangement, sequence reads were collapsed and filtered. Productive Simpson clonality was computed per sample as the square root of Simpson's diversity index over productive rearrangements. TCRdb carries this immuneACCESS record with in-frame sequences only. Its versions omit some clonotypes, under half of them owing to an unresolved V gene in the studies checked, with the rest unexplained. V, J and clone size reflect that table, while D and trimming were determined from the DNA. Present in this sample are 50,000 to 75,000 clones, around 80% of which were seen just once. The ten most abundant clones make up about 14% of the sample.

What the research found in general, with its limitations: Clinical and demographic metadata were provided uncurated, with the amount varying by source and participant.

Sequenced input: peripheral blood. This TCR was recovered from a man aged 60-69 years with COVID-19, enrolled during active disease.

The base sequence is TGTGCCATCAATAGACAGGGGATGGGCGGGGAGCTGTTTTTT. Its protein product is CAINRQGMGGELFF. This chain joins TRBV10-3 to TRBJ2-2, with 8 bases matching TRBD1. The CDR3 spans 14 residues, from the cysteine through the phenylalanine. The entry retains the CDR3 DNA only, 42 bases that are in frame from base 1. V has 7 bases trimmed and J has 7 bases trimmed; junction bases matching no gene number 8. CDR1 and CDR2 were assigned from the germline V gene as ENHRY and SYGVKD.